These 27 T cell receptor beta chains were all obtained from the same sample, sequenced in a study of blood T cell repertoires in COVID-19. The protocol was immunoSEQ multiplex PCR, while the TCRdb copy is restricted to in-frame clones and leaves out a portion. This table has just over 70,000 clones, under 90% appearing once. The sample consisted of peripheral blood. The source is a man between 70 and 80 years old who had recovered from COVID-19.

The chain has TRBV7-9 and TRBJ2-3; the D gene is possibly TRBD2 (7 bases). Trimming removed 5 bases at V and 1 base at J, with 16 bases between. CDR3 size: 16 residues. The V gene's germline CDR1 is SEHNR and CDR2 FQNEAQ (reference sequence). CDR3 loop: CASSRYGGLGTDTQYF. Written as DNA, the CDR3 is TGTGCCAGCAGCCGTTACGGGGGGCTCGGCACAGATACGCAGTATTTT.

The DNA of the CDR3 is TGTGCCAGCAGCCAAGACGGGGGAGGTGAGCAGTTCTTC. Translation gives CASSQDGGGEQFF. The chain carries TRBV3-1 (or the pseudogene TRBV3-2) and TRBJ2-1, with a possible D match to TRBD2 (6 bases). Germline lookup yields CDR1 LGHDT and CDR2 YNNKEL (reference sequence). This CDR3 has 13 residues. The V end lost 0 bases, the J end lost 9 bases, and 9 bases lay between the germline ends.

V usage is TRBV28 and J usage is TRBJ2-5; TRBD2 might be the D (6 bases). This CDR3 has 13 residues. The V end lost 7 bases, the J end lost 7 bases, and 16 bases lay between the germline ends. Germline CDR1 and CDR2: MDHEN and SYDVKM. The CDR3 bases are TGTGCCAGCATTTCAACTGGAGGGTTGACCCAGTACTTC. It codes for CASISTGGLTQYF.

The rearrangement joins TRBV18 to TRBJ2-3; D might be TRBD2 (6 bases). CDR3 length equals 15 residues. From germline, CDR1 is KGHSH and CDR2 LQKENI. The V end was cut by 2 bases, the J end by 2 bases, with 11 bases between. CDR3 DNA sequence: TGTGCCAGCTCACCAGACGGGAGCCTCACAGATACGCAGTATTTT. Residues: CASSPDGSLTDTQYF.

V usage is TRBV7-9 and J usage is TRBJ2-7, with TRBD2 identical over 8 bases. This CDR3 region has 15 residues. V was pared by 2 bases and J by 1 base, with 4 bases of the junction left unmatched. CDR1 is SEHNR, CDR2 FQNEAQ, per germline (reference sequence). The CDR3 region has the DNA TGTGCCAGCAGCTTACCGAGCGGGAGTTCCTACGAGCAGTACTTC. Protein product: CASSLPSGSSYEQYF. Variable domain in full (rest from reference TRBV7-9 and TRBJ2-7): DTGVSQNPRHKITKRGQNVTFRCDPISEHNRLYWYRQTLGQGPEFLTYFQNEAQLEKSRLLSDRFSAERPKGSFSTLEIQRTEQGDSAMYLCASSLPSGSSYEQYFGPGTRLTVT.

This clone appeared a single time. The rearrangement uses TRBV19 and TRBJ2-2; the D gene is possibly TRBD1 (6 bases). Trimming cost V 7 bases and J 1 base, with 10 bases left between them. Looked up from germline, CDR1 is LNHDA and CDR2 is SQIVND (reference sequence). This CDR3 has 14 residues. CDR3 nucleotide sequence: TGTGCCAGTACTCCACAGGGGAACACCGGGGAGCTGTTTTTT. It specifies CASTPQGNTGELFF.

J is TRBJ1-5 and V is TRBV6-5; possible D gene TRBD1, 5 bases. The CDR3 is 13 amino acids. Germline lookup yields CDR1 MNHEY and CDR2 SVGAGI. Trimming took off 10 bases at V and 5 bases at J, with 15 bases between the two ends. The DNA of the CDR3 is TGTGCCACCAGGGTGGACTCCTATCAGCCCCAGCATTTT. It translates to CATRVDSYQPQHF.

The chain recombines TRBV12-3 or TRBV12-4 with TRBJ2-5; D ambiguous. This CDR3 has 13 residues. Trimming removed 1 base at V and 2 bases at J, with 5 bases between. CDR3 sequence reads: CASSLGTQETQYF. DNA of the CDR3: TGTGCCAGCAGTTTAGGAACTCAAGAGACCCAGTACTTC.

This clone was counted only a few times. The CDR3 reads CASSFEVLTEAFF. As DNA, the CDR3 is TGTGCCAGCAGCTTCGAGGTTTTGACTGAAGCTTTCTTT. J is TRBJ1-1 and V is TRBV5-4; D remains unclear. The length of the CDR3 is 13 residues. Germline-derived CDR1 and CDR2 are SGHNT and YYREEE (reference sequence). Trimming left V 2 bases short and J 5 bases short, with 10 bases between.

The genes are TRBV10-1 and TRBJ1-3, with 7 nucleotides matching TRBD1. Looked up from germline, CDR1 is WNHNN and CDR2 is SYGVQD (reference sequence). The V segment lost 8 bases and the J segment 4 bases; nucleotides outside the gene matches: 11. The CDR3 consists of 15 residues. CDR3 loop: CASGGPTGRGNTIYF. The CDR3 DNA sequence: TGCGCCAGCGGCGGGCCGACAGGGAGGGGAAACACCATATATTTT.

The chain joins TRBV11-2 to TRBJ1-1; 11 bases are shared with TRBD1. The CDR3 is made up of 15 amino acids. With 6 bases clipped from V and 7 bases from J, the junction kept 10 bases outside the gene matches. Germline-derived CDR1 and CDR2 are SGHAT and FQNNGV. CDR3 region: CASSRTGGGKVEAFF. The DNA of the CDR3 is TGTGCCAGCAGTAGGACAGGGGGCGGTAAGGTTGAAGCTTTCTTT.

The count of this clone is one. J is TRBJ1-4 and V is TRBV27; 10 nucleotides agree with TRBD1. The CDR3 consists of 14 residues. Germline lookup yields CDR1 MNHEY and CDR2 SMNVEV (reference sequence). J lost 7 bases, V lost 5 bases, and 4 bases had no gene match. The CDR3, as DNA: TGTGCCAGCAGTGACAGGGGGCCATCTGAAAAACTGTTTTTT. It codes for CASSDRGPSEKLFF.

The chain uses TRBV19 and TRBJ2-3; D possibly corresponds to TRBD2 (7 bases). V was pared by 5 bases and J by 0 bases, with 15 bases between. This CDR3 is 16 amino acids long. Germline assignment: CDR1 LNHDA and CDR2 SQIVND (reference sequence). The CDR3 is CASSDPGGPSTDTQYF. In nucleotides, the CDR3 is TGTGCCAGTAGTGATCCGGGGGGCCCTAGCACAGATACGCAGTATTTT.

The CDR3 nucleotides are TGTGCCAGCAGCTTTGACAGGGGGATAAACACTGAAGCTTTCTTT. Protein: CASSFDRGINTEAFF. The rearrangement links TRBV7-2 to TRBJ1-1; 9 bases agree with TRBD1. Germline trimming cut 3 bases from V and 2 bases from J; bases unmatched to any gene: 4. The CDR3 spans 15 residues. Germline loops: CDR1 SGHTA, CDR2 FQGNSA.

This sequence joins TRBV27 and TRBJ1-2; D unresolved. The CDR3 covers 15 residues. V was clipped by 6 bases and J by 5 bases, with 19 bases between them. The germline V gene encodes CDR1 MNHEY and CDR2 SMNVEV (reference sequence). The CDR3 coding sequence is TGTGCCAGCAGCCCGGGGAAGGGTTGGAGTTATGGCTACACCTTC. Translated, it gives CASSPGKGWSYGYTF.

On this clone: Other DNA sequences of this sample code for an identical CDR3. V gene TRBV19 combines with J gene TRBJ2-2, with a weak D call TRBD1 (6 bases). This CDR3 contains 14 residues. The V end lost 9 bases, the J end lost 2 bases, and 13 bases lay between the germline ends. The germline CDR1 and CDR2 sequences are LNHDA and SQIVND (reference sequence). The CDR3 DNA reads as TGTGCCAGCTCTGACAGGAGAAACACCGGGGAGCTGTTTTTT. This translates into CASSDRRNTGELFF.

The chain links TRBV7-2 to TRBJ2-5, with a weak D call TRBD2 (5 bases). In germline, CDR1 is SGHTA, CDR2 FQGNSA. This CDR3 comprises 14 residues. V was trimmed by 5 bases and J by 2 bases, leaving 12 bases between them. The CDR3 sequence is CASSKRRGQETQYF. CDR3 bases: TGTGCCAGCAGCAAAAGACGGGGACAAGAGACCCAGTACTTC.

This chain joins TRBV7-9 and TRBJ2-5; 7 bases line up with TRBD1. Looked up from germline, CDR1 is SEHNR and CDR2 is FQNEAQ (reference sequence). The V gene end was trimmed by 7 bases and the J gene end by 3 bases; junction bases not matched to a gene: 8. There are 14 residues in the CDR3. The CDR3 nucleotides read TGTGCCAGCACCCTGACAGGGATGGAAGAGACCCAGTACTTC. Translation: CASTLTGMEETQYF.

V and J are TRBV7-9 and TRBJ2-7; no definite D call. Trimming removed 4 bases from V and 0 bases from J, with 13 bases in between. The CDR3 is 15 amino acids. Germline-derived CDR1 and CDR2 are SEHNR and FQNEAQ (reference sequence). CDR3 residues: CASSSREQNSYEQYF. DNA of the CDR3: TGTGCCAGCAGCTCCCGAGAACAGAACTCCTACGAGCAGTACTTC.

The chain couples TRBV7-9 to TRBJ1-5; the D is unclear. CDR1 is SEHNR, CDR2 FQNEAQ, per germline (reference sequence). This CDR3 contains 14 residues. Trimming shortened V by 3 bases and J by 3 bases, and 9 bases separated the two germline ends. The CDR3 DNA reads TGTGCCAGCAGCTTTGGGCCGATCAATCAGCCCCAGCATTTT. Its translation: CASSFGPINQPQHF.

The chain links TRBV27 to TRBJ2-1; maybe TRBD2 (6 bases). This CDR3 spans 15 amino acids. V lost 4 bases and J 4 bases, leaving 14 bases between the germline ends. Germline CDR1 and CDR2: MNHEY and SMNVEV (reference sequence). CDR3 loop: CASSSMGREYNEQFF. CDR3 DNA: TGTGCCAGCAGTTCCATGGGACGGGAGTACAATGAGCAGTTCTTC.

The V gene is TRBV28, the J gene TRBJ2-7; D is unclear. V dropped 6 bases and J dropped 4 bases, with 16 bases sitting between them. Germline V gene lookup returns CDR1 MDHEN and CDR2 SYDVKM. The CDR3 contains 14 residues. CDR3 DNA sequence: TGTGCCAGCAGCTTGACTGTCGGGTCTTACGAGCAGTACTTC. It is translated as CASSLTVGSYEQYF.

The chain employs TRBV6-5 and TRBJ2-7; TRBD1 agrees at 7 bases. The germline CDR1 and CDR2 sequences are MNHEY and SVGAGI. The CDR3 runs to 14 residues. Trimming at V came to 2 bases and at J to 4 bases, leaving 5 bases not matched to a gene. CDR3 sequence: CASSYGDRLYEQYF. The CDR3 region has the DNA TGTGCCAGCAGTTACGGGGACAGACTTTACGAGCAGTACTTC.

This clone came up many times. The chain employs TRBV7-2 and TRBJ1-1; D gene unclear. The CDR3 is made up of 13 amino acids. With 0 bases removed from V and 1 base from J, the gap between germline ends came to 3 bases. Germline CDR1 SGHTA, CDR2 FQGNSA. The CDR3 DNA follows: TGTGCCAGCAGCTTAGCGCGGAACACTGAAGCTTTCTTT. Translated: CASSLARNTEAFF.

This sequence joins TRBV28 and TRBJ1-2; D perhaps matches TRBD1 (5 bases). CDR1 MDHEN and CDR2 SYDVKM come from the germline V gene. The CDR3 sequence is 14 residues long. Between the trimmed V and J ends, which lost 4 bases and 4 bases, there was a span of 13 bases. DNA for the CDR3: TGTGCCAGCAGTTGGGAGGGGCCCGGCTATGGCTACACCTTC. Its protein product is CASSWEGPGYGYTF.

The chain uses TRBV18 and TRBJ1-1, with a tentative D call TRBD1 (6 bases). CDR1 and CDR2 (germline): KGHSH, LQKENI. V was pared by 5 bases and J by 4 bases, with 14 bases between. This CDR3 region has 14 residues. The CDR3 sequence is CASSIQGPGTEAFF. The CDR3 DNA reads as TGTGCCAGCTCAATTCAGGGGCCGGGCACTGAAGCTTTCTTT.

The gene calls are TRBV7-9 and TRBJ2-7; D is perhaps TRBD2 (6 bases). Germline V lookup: CDR1 SEHNR, CDR2 FQNEAQ (reference sequence). Trimming left V 1 base short and J 4 bases short, with 23 bases between. CDR3 size: 18 residues. The CDR3 sequence: CASSLEPRLGEVGYEQYF. The CDR3 DNA reads TGTGCCAGCAGCTTAGAACCTCGATTGGGGGAGGTAGGGTACGAGCAGTACTTC. Based on the CDR3 plus reference TRBV7-9 and TRBJ2-7, the full variable domain is DTGVSQNPRHKITKRGQNVTFRCDPISEHNRLYWYRQTLGQGPEFLTYFQNEAQLEKSRLLSDRFSAERPKGSFSTLEIQRTEQGDSAMYLCASSLEPRLGEVGYEQYFGPGTRLTVT.